The 24 T cell receptor beta chains reported below all come from one sample, sequenced in a study of blood T cells in healthy people across ages. Together with a sample-barcoded 5' primer, a J-beta primer mix was included in a second PCR lasting about 6 to 11 cycles. MiXCR, run by TCRdb on the 5' RACE reads, gives a single entry per CDR3 protein. The sample consists of hundreds of thousands of distinct CDR3 sequences, approximately 30% of them appearing once. Source material: blood. The source is a woman of 80 years or more in good health.

Details on this clonotype: A junction end diverges from the germline sequence, so it may reflect a read error. The J gene is TRBJ2-2, the V gene TRBV27; 8 bases fit TRBD1. The CDR3 has 15 residues. Germline CDR1 MNHEY, CDR2 SMNVEV (reference sequence). CDR3 sequence (DNA): TGTGCCAGCAGTTCTTCAGGGGGCAGGACCGGGGAGCGGTTTTTT. Translated, it gives CASSSSGGRTGERFF.

This clonotype was detected many times. CDR3 loop: CSAHASGGINNEQFF. CDR3 DNA: TGCAGTGCCCACGCTAGCGGGGGGATAAACAATGAGCAGTTCTTC. The chain employs TRBV20-1 and TRBJ2-1; 11 nucleotides align to TRBD2. The germline CDR1 and CDR2 sequences are DFQATT and SNEGSKA (reference sequence). The CDR3 runs 15 residues. With V trimmed by 6 bases and J by 5 bases, 9 bases remained unmatched.

This clonotype was detected only a few times. The V and J genes are TRBV18 and TRBJ2-1, with D maybe TRBD2 (6 bases). Trimming took 4 bases from V and 10 from J, leaving 20 bases between them. CDR3 length equals 15 residues. The germline gives CDR1 KGHSH, CDR2 LQKENI. CDR3 coding DNA: TGTGCCAGCTCACTGAAACCGGGAGCCGAGGCCGAGCAGTTCTTC. Its protein is CASSLKPGAEAEQFF.

For this clonotype: This sequence may be a read error, since a much larger clone differs from it by one base. J is TRBJ1-5 and V is TRBV20-1; a possible D gene is TRBD1 (5 bases). The CDR3 contains 13 residues. The germline V gene has CDR1 DFQATT and CDR2 SNEGSKA (reference sequence). The CDR3 DNA sequence: TGCAGTGCTAGATCCAGGGACGATCAGCCCCGGCATTTT. Translating it yields CSARSRDDQPRHF.

Many counts were recorded for this clonotype. The chain couples TRBV7-6 to TRBJ2-7; a possible D gene is TRBD1 (5 bases). The CDR3 runs 13 residues. From germline, CDR1 is SGHVS and CDR2 FNYEAQ. The germline V and J ends were trimmed by 5 bases and 7 bases, with 15 bases remaining between them. The CDR3 protein is CASSRRGGLEQYF. CDR3 coding DNA: TGTGCCAGCAGCCGAAGGGGTGGCCTGGAGCAGTACTTC.

Turning to this clonotype: A much larger clone lies a single base off, so this may be a read error. The V gene is TRBV14, the J gene TRBJ2-7, with D perhaps given as TRBD1 or TRBD2 (7 bases each). The CDR3 runs 16 residues. CDR1 and CDR2 from the germline V gene are SGHDN and FVKESK. V lost 1 base and J 10 bases, leaving 23 bases between the germline ends. The CDR3 DNA is TGTGCCAGCAGCCAAGCTGTGAGGGGGCGACGGGAGGCCCAGTACTTC. It specifies CASSQAVRGRREAQYF.

In the case of this clonotype: A much larger clone differs by one base, so this may be a read error. The chain carries TRBV27 and TRBJ2-1; perhaps TRBD2 as D (6 bases). The CDR3 is 15 amino acids. Germline V lookup: CDR1 MNHEY, CDR2 SMNVEV (reference sequence). The CDR3 DNA follows: TGTACCAGCACCCAGTTGGGGACTCGTGACAATGAGCAGTTCTTC. This sequence encodes CTSTQLGTRDNEQFF.

In DNA form, the CDR3 reads TGTGCCAGCAGCTTAGGAGGGACAGCTACCGGGGAGCTGTTTTTT. Its protein is CASSLGGTATGELFF. J is TRBJ2-2 and V is TRBV7-9, with 7 bases fitting TRBD1. Per germline, CDR1 SEHNR and CDR2 FQNEAQ (reference sequence). This CDR3 has 15 amino acids. The ends lost 1 base at V and 5 bases at J; junction bases unmatched: 4.

The chain carries TRBV2 and TRBJ2-7; possibly TRBD1 or TRBD2 for D (5 bases each). The CDR3 totals 13 residues. The V end lost 6 bases, the J end lost 2 bases, and 11 bases lay between the germline ends. The germline V gene encodes CDR1 SNHLY and CDR2 FYNNEI. CDR3 coding DNA: TGTGCCAGCAGACCCGGGGCCGCCTACGAGCAGTACTTC. Amino acids: CASRPGAAYEQYF.

This clonotype was picked up a small number of times. The genes are TRBV5-1 and TRBJ2-1; weak D call: TRBD1 (6 bases). CDR1 is SGHRS and CDR2 is YFSETQ in the germline V gene. V dropped 1 base and J dropped 5 bases, with 10 bases sitting between them. The CDR3 totals 14 residues. The CDR3: CASSLIPGDNEQFF. DNA of the CDR3: TGCGCCAGCAGCTTGATACCAGGGGACAATGAGCAGTTCTTC.

This clonotype showed up just a few times. The chain carries TRBV28 and TRBJ2-7; TRBD2 aligns across 12 bases. This CDR3 has 16 amino acids. Germline-derived CDR1 and CDR2 are MDHEN and SYDVKM. V gave up 3 bases and J gave up 3 bases; unmatched junction bases: 6. CDR3 sequence reads: CASSLSGTSGFYEQYF. The CDR3 coding sequence is TGTGCCAGCAGTTTGTCCGGGACTAGCGGGTTCTACGAGCAGTACTTC.

This clonotype was recorded many times. The chain employs TRBV7-2 and TRBJ2-7; a weak D match, TRBD2 (6 bases). In germline, CDR1 is SGHTA, CDR2 FQGNSA. The CDR3 is 15 residues long. V was cut by 3 bases and J by 5 bases, with 17 bases left in between. Here the CDR3 reads CASSLRDFSPHEQYF. The CDR3 DNA reads as TGTGCCAGCAGCTTGAGGGACTTTTCCCCCCACGAGCAGTACTTC.

With respect to this clonotype: The junction departs from germline at one end; a sequencing error may be responsible. The rearrangement links TRBV6-2 or TRBV6-3 to TRBJ1-6; maybe TRBD1 (5 bases). The CDR3 contains 15 residues. Germline-derived CDR1 and CDR2 are MNHEY and SVGEGT. CDR3: CASRTSGTGYSPPHF. The CDR3 DNA sequence: TGTGCCAGCAGGACCTCCGGGACGGGATATTCGCCCCCCCACTTT.

Notes on this clonotype: One junction end does not reproduce the germline sequence, and a read error may be involved. This chain links TRBV7-9 with TRBJ1-5; 9 bases map to TRBD1. The CDR3 length is 16 residues. Looked up from germline, CDR1 is SEHNR and CDR2 is FQNEAQ (reference sequence). The CDR3 bases are TGTGCCAGCAGCTCGGGGACAGGGCTGGGGAATCAGCCCCGGCATTTT. Translated: CASSSGTGLGNQPRHF.

This clonotype has a count of ten or more. This chain uses TRBV24-1 with TRBJ2-6; TRBD2 matches 8 bases. This CDR3 comprises 19 residues. V gave up 2 bases and J gave up 0 bases; unmatched junction bases: 8. In germline, CDR1 is KGHDR, CDR2 SFDVKD. CDR3 loop: CATSDSTGRGGSGANVLTF. The CDR3 DNA reads as TGTGCCACCAGTGATTCGACGGGTCGGGGGGGCTCTGGGGCCAACGTCCTGACTTTC.

This clonotype was seen repeatedly, ten times or more. This sequence joins TRBV3-1 and TRBJ2-5; 8 positions agree with TRBD1. The J segment lost 1 base and the V segment lost 4 bases, leaving 5 bases of the junction unmatched. CDR3 size: 15 residues. CDR1 and CDR2 (germline): LGHDT, YNNKEL (reference sequence). The CDR3 region has the DNA TGTGCCAGCAGCCGAACAGGGGGGATCCAAGAGACCCAGTACTTC. This gives the protein CASSRTGGIQETQYF.

About this clonotype itself: A junction end diverges from the germline sequence, so it may reflect a read error. The genes are TRBV7-2 and TRBJ2-2, with D maybe TRBD2 (5 bases). Germline assignment: CDR1 SGHTA and CDR2 FQGNSA. CDR3 length: 14 residues. CDR3 DNA: TGTGCCAGCAGCTTGTGGGCCTTCACCGGGGAGCGGTTTTTT. It codes for CASSLWAFTGERFF. Complete variable domain (other parts from reference TRBV7-2 and TRBJ2-2): GAGVSQSPSNKVTEKGKDVELRCDPISGHTALYWYRQSLGQGLEFLIYFQGNSAPDKSGLPSDRFSAERTGGSVSTLTIQRTQQEDSAVYLCASSLWAFTGERFFGEGSRLTVL.

This clonotype came up many times. The J gene is TRBJ2-5, the V gene TRBV5-1; TRBD2 agrees at 9 bases. The length of the CDR3 is 15 residues. The J segment lost 5 bases and the V segment lost 6 bases, leaving 11 bases of the junction unmatched. Germline V gives CDR1 SGHRS, CDR2 YFSETQ. CDR3 nucleotide sequence: TGCGCCAGCACCTCCAGCGGGGGGTTCGGGGAGACCCAGTACTTC. This encodes CASTSSGGFGETQYF.

This clonotype was picked up one time. This may come from a read error, since a much larger clone is one base off. The rearrangement joins TRBV6-5 to TRBJ1-1; D is perhaps TRBD1 (5 bases). V was pared by 2 bases and J by 8 bases, with 12 bases between. The germline V gene has CDR1 MNHEY and CDR2 SVGAGI. The CDR3 runs to 13 residues. DNA for the CDR3: TGTGCCAGCAGTTACCGGGGGATATCAGAAGCTTTCTTT. The encoded protein is CASSYRGISEAFF.

The DNA of the CDR3 is TGTGCCATCAGTGATCACTACGGGGCTCATGGCTACACCTTC. This encodes CAISDHYGAHGYTF. V and J are TRBV10-3 and TRBJ1-2; perhaps TRBD1 as D (5 bases). The CDR3 is 14 amino acids. Trimming left V 3 bases short and J 6 bases short, with 14 bases between. Germline loops: CDR1 ENHRY, CDR2 SYGVKD.

The V gene is TRBV6-2 or TRBV6-3, the J gene TRBJ1-5; the D gene is possibly TRBD1 (5 bases). V gave up 3 bases and J gave up 7 bases, with 7 bases separating them. The CDR3 is 12 amino acids. From germline, CDR1 is MNHEY and CDR2 SVGEGT. CDR3 in DNA: TGTGCCAGCAGTTATGGACACCAGCCCCAGCATTTT. Its translation: CASSYGHQPQHF.

CDR3 residues: CASSLEGLENSPLHF. The CDR3, as DNA: TGTGCCAGCAGCTTAGAGGGCCTAGAAAATTCACCCCTCCACTTT. The rearrangement links TRBV7-2 to TRBJ1-6; D not resolved. The CDR3 sequence is 15 residues long. CDR1 and CDR2 from the germline V gene are SGHTA and FQGNSA. V was pared by 1 base and J by 7 bases, with 11 bases between. The variable domain in full, completed from reference TRBV7-2 and TRBJ1-6, reads GAGVSQSPSNKVTEKGKDVELRCDPISGHTALYWYRQSLGQGLEFLIYFQGNSAPDKSGLPSDRFSAERTGGSVSTLTIQRTQQEDSAVYLCASSLEGLENSPLHFGNGTRLTVT.

This clonotype occurred many times. J is TRBJ2-7 and V is TRBV9; 11 nucleotides align to TRBD1. V lost 4 bases and J lost 6; bases outside the gene matches: 9. The CDR3 has 15 amino acids. Germline-derived CDR1 and CDR2 are SGDLS and YYNGEE. The CDR3 loop reads CASSTRGQGDLEQYF. CDR3 coding DNA: TGTGCCAGCAGCACTAGGGGACAGGGGGACCTCGAGCAGTACTTC.

On this clonotype itself: With a much larger clone just one base away, this may be a read error. This chain uses TRBV2 with TRBJ2-5; TRBD1 matches at 10 bases. The germline gives CDR1 SNHLY, CDR2 FYNNEI. CDR3 length: 13 residues. The V gene end was trimmed by 8 bases and the J gene end by 5 bases; junction bases not matched to a gene: 5. The CDR3 reads CASATGQGETQYF. The CDR3 DNA reads as TGTGCCAGCGCAACGGGACAGGGGGAGACCCAGTACTTC. Combining the CDR3 with reference TRBV2 and TRBJ2-5 gives the whole variable domain EPEVTQTPSHQVTQMGQEVILRCVPISNHLYFYWYRQILGQKVEFLVSFYNNEISEKSEIFDDQFSVERPDGSNFTLKIRSTKLEDSAMYFCASATGQGETQYFGPGTRLLVL.